Reported below is one T cell receptor beta chain. Antigen: not known. This sample stems from a study of T-cell memory formation after mild COVID-19. Study-level background: TCR clusters showed largely donor specificity. General study findings and limits: In pre-infection memory, a portion of responding clones appeared, which suggested that cross-reactive memory joined. The authors left the SARS-CoV-2 specificity of second-wave clones peaking on day 37 unconfirmed. CD8+ contracting clones occupied EMRA, while CD4+ ones occupied mainly CM and EM.

The V and J ends lost 3 bases and 3 bases respectively, with 17 bases between them. The CDR3 has 17 amino acids. A single record per CDR3 protein comes from TCRdb applying MiXCR to the 5' RACE reads. The repertoire holds 300,000 to 350,000 distinct CDR3 sequences, roughly 15% seen once, with 22% in the top ten. Material for sequencing was PBMCs or a T cell subset sorted from them (not recorded which). The rearrangement links TRBV23-1 to TRBJ1-4; D not certain. TRBV23-1 is recorded as an ORF, its role being uncertain. This sequence was found in a man between 18 and 29 years old who had mild COVID-19 (a few samples of this study predate the infection). Cell type and time point are not known. CDR3 sequence (DNA): TGCGCCAGCAGTCAGTCGTTGGCGGGTCTGCCTAATGAAAAACTGTTTTTT. Its protein is CASSQSLAGLPNEKLFF.